The clone carrying this T cell receptor (beta chain) was counted many times. No antigen is known for it. The sample comes from a study of regulatory T cells in long-lasting Graves disease. Sample time point: newly diagnosed GD, antithyroid drugs for less than 3 months. Generation of the TCR library employed RNA extracted from PBMCs. The patients were drawn from one endocrinology department in Xi'an, China. Arm-PCR of CDR3 regions and iRepertoire HTBI primers were used to build TCR beta libraries. Via MiXCR, TCRdb re-called the multiplex PCR reads, giving one row per CDR3 protein. The repertoire has hundreds of thousands of distinct CDR3 sequences, roughly 12% of them found once; the top ten carry roughly a tenth. Findings and caveats of the study: TRBV28, TRBJ1-2 and TRBJ2-5 were segments that persistent disease favored.

Trimming took 5 bases from V and 8 from J, leaving 10 bases between them. This CDR3 has 11 amino acids. Germline V gives CDR1 MDHEN, CDR2 SYDVKM. A further study also used this sample, focusing on T cells in Graves' hyperthyroidism and ophthalmopathy. This second report adds: In making diagnoses, clinical symptoms, serum thyroxine and TRAb, thyroid ultrasound and orbital computed tomography were all used. Most thyroid clonotypes that were expanded above 0.001 also turned up in blood.

The receptor was derived from a man aged 25 to 40 with Graves disease. Sequencing used peripheral blood mononuclear cells (PBMCs), obtained at new diagnosis, from a patient treated with antithyroid drugs. The rearrangement links TRBV28 to TRBJ2-7; a possible D gene is TRBD1 (5 bases). The CDR3: CASSPWGKQYF. The CDR3, as DNA: TGTGCCAGCAGTCCTTGGGGCAAGCAGTACTTC.